This T cell receptor beta chain came from a study of cytomegalovirus exposure and HLA in healthy donors. After removal of 3 bases from V and 6 bases from J, the junction contained 1 base not matched to a gene. This CDR3 contains 15 residues. The V gene's germline CDR1 is SEHNR and CDR2 FQNEAQ (reference sequence). The PCR made use of 60 Vbeta and 13 Jbeta primers. Only in-frame clones appear in the TCRdb table, and some are missing; sequencing was by immunoSEQ multiplex PCR. Of about 150,000 clones in the sample, 65% to 80% were seen once. The study's findings and limits: CMV serostatus was the only immune exposure information that was available. Productive rates of about 90% or about 30% were seen for most TCR beta V segments in an earlier analysis.

Turning to this clone: Its antigen remains unidentified.

The clonotype was recovered from a man between 25 and 39 years old in good health and CMV-seronegative. Sequencing was done on a sample of PBMCs. The chain uses TRBV7-9 and TRBJ2-2; 13 nucleotides line up with TRBD2. CDR3 nucleotides: TGTGCCAGCAGCTTTGGACTAGCGGGAGCCGGGGAGCTGTTTTTT. Protein product: CASSFGLAGAGELFF.